The 22 T cell receptor beta chains in this list originate from one sample, sequenced in a study of blood T cell repertoires in COVID-19. Profiling relied on immunoSEQ multiplex PCR, and the TCRdb table lists in-frame clones only, not all of them. Of fewer than 400,000 clones in the sample, over 80% were seen once. Specimen: PBMCs or T cells enriched from blood (not recorded which). The source of these receptors is a woman aged 18-29 years who had recovered from COVID-19.

The chain combines TRBV5-1 with TRBJ2-5; possibly TRBD2 for D (6 bases). Trimming removed 0 bases from V and 4 bases from J, with 13 bases in between. CDR3 length: 15 amino acids. CDR1 SGHRS and CDR2 YFSETQ come from the germline V gene. The CDR3 sequence: CASSLGGNLGETQYF. For the CDR3, the DNA is TGCGCCAGCAGCTTGGGCGGGAACTTGGGAGAGACCCAGTACTTC. Full variable domain (outside the CDR3, taken from reference TRBV5-1 and TRBJ2-5): KAGVTQTPRYLIKTRGQQVTLSCSPISGHRSVSWYQQTPGQGLQFLFEYFSETQRNKGNFPGRFSGRQFSNSRSEMNVSTLELGDSALYLCASSLGGNLGETQYFGPGTRLLVL.

This chain joins TRBV28 and TRBJ2-3, with D uncertain. CDR1 and CDR2 from the germline V gene are MDHEN and SYDVKM. The CDR3 is 13 residues long. V lost 9 bases, J lost 4 bases, and 14 bases lay in between. Here the CDR3 reads CASRSRSPDTQYF. CDR3 in DNA: TGTGCCAGTAGGTCCCGGAGCCCAGATACGCAGTATTTT.

This clone showed up just a few times. V gene TRBV4-3 combines with J gene TRBJ1-5; no definite D call. Trimming pared 0 bases from V and 7 bases from J, leaving 10 bases between. This CDR3 spans 14 amino acids. Germline lookup yields CDR1 LGHNA and CDR2 YSLEER. CDR3 protein: CASSQDLEDQPQHF. The CDR3 DNA reads as TGCGCCAGCAGCCAAGATCTAGAAGACCAGCCCCAGCATTTT.

V gene TRBV28 combines with J gene TRBJ2-7; tentative D call: TRBD2 (6 bases). V shed 3 bases and J shed 0 bases, with 9 bases lying between them. From germline, CDR1 is MDHEN and CDR2 SYDVKM. This CDR3 has 14 amino acids. The DNA of the CDR3 is TGTGCCAGCAGTTTGGGGGGTAGCTCCTACGAGCAGTACTTC. It translates to CASSLGGSSYEQYF. The variable domain in full, completed from reference TRBV28 and TRBJ2-7, reads DVKVTQSSRYLVKRTGEKVFLECVQDMDHENMFWYRQDPGLGLRLIYFSYDVKMKEKGDIPEGYSVSREKKERFSLILESASTNQTSMYLCASSLGGSSYEQYFGPGTRLTVT.

The J gene is TRBJ2-1, the V gene TRBV27; no reliable D call. The V gene lost 4 bases and the J gene lost 7 bases, with 20 bases spanning the gap. The CDR3 is 16 residues long. The V gene's germline CDR1 is MNHEY and CDR2 SMNVEV (reference sequence). The CDR3 is CASSYSILANTNEQFF. DNA of the CDR3: TGTGCCAGCAGTTATTCCATACTTGCGAATACGAATGAGCAGTTCTTC.

The V gene is TRBV7-3, the J gene TRBJ2-2; D remains ambiguous. The CDR3 length is 13 residues. The V gene's germline CDR1 is SGHTA and CDR2 FQGTGA. V lost 5 bases and J lost 3, with 7 bases in between. The CDR3 DNA is TGTGCCAGCAGCCAGCAGGACACCGGGGAGCTGTTTTTT. This translates into CASSQQDTGELFF.

This clone was seen a few times. V gene TRBV13 combines with J gene TRBJ1-2; 9 nucleotides line up with TRBD1. V was pared by 5 bases and J by 4 bases, with 5 bases of the junction left unmatched. Germline assignment: CDR1 PRHDT and CDR2 FYEKMQ (reference sequence). The CDR3 loop spans 14 amino acids. CDR3 DNA: TGTGCCAGCAGCCCAGGACAGGGGCCCTATGGCTACACCTTC. Protein: CASSPGQGPYGYTF.

The V gene is TRBV15, the J gene TRBJ2-3; 9 nucleotides match TRBD1. This CDR3 is built from 18 residues. The V and J ends lost 2 bases and 3 bases, in that order; junction bases with no gene match: 12. The germline V gene encodes CDR1 LNHNV and CDR2 YYDKDF (reference sequence). As DNA, the CDR3 is TGTGCCACCAGCAGACACGGGACAGGGAATTTGCGTACAGATACGCAGTATTTT. Protein product: CATSRHGTGNLRTDTQYF.

This sequence joins TRBV20-1 and TRBJ1-1; D is unclear. CDR3 length equals 10 residues. V lost 3 bases and J lost 6, with 5 bases in between. CDR1 DFQATT and CDR2 SNEGSKA come from the germline V gene (reference sequence). The CDR3 loop is CSARGPEAFF. Written as DNA, the CDR3 is TGCAGTGCTAGGGGCCCTGAAGCTTTCTTT.

This clone was observed a few times. In DNA, the CDR3 is TGTGCCAGTAGTACTATGGACAGGGGGCAGCAGGCTTTCTTT. Encoded protein: CASSTMDRGQQAFF. This sequence joins TRBV19 and TRBJ1-1; 11 bases match TRBD1. With 4 bases clipped from V and 11 bases from J, the junction kept 9 bases outside the gene matches. This CDR3 contains 14 residues. Germline CDR1 LNHDA, CDR2 SQIVND (reference sequence).

This chain uses TRBV14 with TRBJ2-5; maybe TRBD1 (5 bases). The CDR3 has 14 residues. Between the trimmed V and J ends, which lost 4 bases and 5 bases, there was a span of 14 bases. Germline-derived CDR1 and CDR2 are SGHDN and FVKESK. The CDR3 bases are TGTGCCAGCAGCCGTGACAGACATCCGGAGACCCAGTACTTC. It yields the protein CASSRDRHPETQYF.

The rearrangement joins TRBV28 to TRBJ1-2; no firm D call. The V end lost 3 bases, the J end lost 4 bases, and 6 bases lay between the germline ends. This CDR3 is built from 12 residues. CDR1 is MDHEN and CDR2 is SYDVKM in the germline V gene. CDR3 loop: CASSFRLYGYTF. The CDR3 region has the DNA TGTGCCAGCAGTTTCCGTCTCTATGGCTACACCTTC.

This clone came up once. V is TRBV28 and J is TRBJ1-4; 7 bases map to TRBD1. This CDR3 has 13 residues. Germline-derived CDR1 and CDR2 are MDHEN and SYDVKM. V trimming: 8 bases; J trimming: 8 bases; junction bases outside the gene matches: 8. The CDR3 region has the DNA TGTGCCAGCCTCAGGGGGACAAGCGAAAAACTGTTTTTT. Its translation is CASLRGTSEKLFF.

This rearrangement joins TRBV12-3 or TRBV12-4 to TRBJ2-3; D is unclear. The V end lost 8 bases, the J end lost 0 bases, and 9 bases lay between the germline ends. The CDR3 sequence is 13 residues long. CDR3 sequence (DNA): TGTGCCAGCGCGGCAGAGAGCACAGATACGCAGTATTTT. It encodes CASAAESTDTQYF.

The V and J genes are TRBV5-1 and TRBJ1-6, with D uncertain. Germline loops: CDR1 SGHRS, CDR2 YFSETQ. This CDR3 is built from 14 residues. V dropped 4 bases and J dropped 7 bases, with 12 bases sitting between them. CDR3 DNA sequence: TGCGCCAGCAGCGCGGACTTGGGCAATTCACCCCTCCACTTT. The encoded protein is CASSADLGNSPLHF.

This chain connects TRBV28 to TRBJ2-1; D might be TRBD1 (6 bases). CDR3 length: 15 amino acids. The V end lost 6 bases, the J end lost 0 bases, and 12 bases lay between the germline ends. CDR1 and CDR2 (germline): MDHEN, SYDVKM. CDR3 nucleotide sequence: TGTGCCAGCAGACCAGGGGTGTCCTCCTACAATGAGCAGTTCTTC. This translates into CASRPGVSSYNEQFF.

The J gene is TRBJ1-5, the V gene TRBV19, with D hard to call. Trimming shortened V by 9 bases and J by 9 bases, and 21 bases separated the two germline ends. Germline V CDR1 and CDR2: LNHDA, SQIVND (reference sequence). The CDR3 has 14 residues. For the CDR3, the DNA is TGTGCCAGCAACCCAGGTCGGGGTGGAAGGCCCCAGCATTTT. Protein: CASNPGRGGRPQHF.

This chain uses TRBV7-6 with TRBJ1-1; tentatively, D is TRBD1 (5 bases). This CDR3 comprises 14 residues. CDR1 and CDR2 (germline): SGHVS, FNYEAQ. V was clipped by 6 bases and J by 8 bases, with 19 bases between them. The CDR3 DNA reads TGTGCCAGCAGGCGCACCACAGGACCCGGGGAAGCTTTCTTT. Translating gives CASRRTTGPGEAFF.

The rearrangement links TRBV24-1 to TRBJ2-7, with D tentatively TRBD1 (8 bases). Per the germline V gene, CDR1 is KGHDR and CDR2 is SFDVKD. This CDR3 region has 12 residues. V was shortened by 10 bases and J by 6 bases, with 15 bases between the two germline ends. This CDR3 is CATGQERGEQYF. For the CDR3, the DNA is TGTGCCACGGGACAGGAGCGGGGCGAGCAGTACTTC.

The chain uses TRBV4-1 and TRBJ1-1; TRBD1 might be the D (5 bases). CDR1 and CDR2 (germline): MGHRA, YSYEKL. V lost 4 bases to trimming and J lost 0 bases, with 9 bases between them. The CDR3 has 14 residues. The CDR3 nucleotides are TGCGCCAGCAGCCTGGACAACTTGAACACTGAAGCTTTCTTT. Its translation is CASSLDNLNTEAFF.

V and J are TRBV28 and TRBJ1-4; a weak D match, TRBD1 (6 bases). This CDR3 contains 16 residues. Deletions cut 5 bases from V and 5 bases from J, with 18 bases between. In germline, CDR1 is MDHEN, CDR2 SYDVKM. CDR3 sequence reads: CASSLNAGTRNEKLFF. The DNA for the CDR3 is TGTGCCAGCAGTCTAAATGCCGGGACACGAAATGAAAAACTGTTTTTT.

This chain links TRBV7-2 with TRBJ2-1, with 8 nucleotides matching TRBD2. Germline trimming cut 7 bases from V and 10 bases from J; bases unmatched to any gene: 21. The CDR3 runs 17 residues. Germline loops: CDR1 SGHTA, CDR2 FQGNSA. As DNA, the CDR3 is TGTGCCAGCACTCCGGTTGGTAGTTCTAGCGGGTATTTGGAGCAGTTCTTC. Translated: CASTPVGSSSGYLEQFF.